The 9 T cell receptor beta chains below come from one sample, sequenced in a study of OX40 agonist ivuxolimab in advanced cancers. The data were produced by immunoSEQ multiplex PCR, yet TCRdb's version contains in-frame clones alone and is incomplete. The sample has 90,000 or so clones, less than 95% seen once. The sample here was CD4+ or CD8+ T cells sorted from blood, taken in a trial of the OX40 agonist ivuxolimab. The receptor source for this set is an adult with an advanced solid tumor such as melanoma, head and neck, liver or kidney cancer.

A remark on this clone: The junction shows a germline mismatch at one end, possibly a read error. The V and J genes are TRBV7-9 and TRBJ2-2; 16 bases align to TRBD2. The CDR3 is made up of 17 amino acids. The germline gives CDR1 SEHNR, CDR2 FQNEAQ (reference sequence). CDR3 DNA: TGTGCCAGCAGCTCGGGACTAGCGGGGGGGTACACCGCGGAGCTGTTTTTT. It specifies CASSSGLAGGYTAELFF.

The chain joins TRBV7-9 to TRBJ2-3; TRBD1 aligns across 8 bases. This CDR3 is built from 18 residues. V shed 0 bases, J shed 8 bases, and the junction held 16 bases outside the gene matches. Germline values: CDR1 SEHNR, CDR2 FQNEAQ (reference sequence). In DNA form, the CDR3 reads TGTGCCAGCAGCTTAGCCCCGAGGAGCGACAGGGGCCTTTTTACGCAGTATTTT. Amino acids: CASSLAPRSDRGLFTQYF.

The J gene is TRBJ2-1, the V gene TRBV15, with D perhaps TRBD2 (5 bases). The CDR3 has 15 residues. The V and J ends lost 5 bases and 6 bases respectively, with 17 bases between them. The germline V gene encodes CDR1 LNHNV and CDR2 YYDKDF (reference sequence). The CDR3 sequence: CATSRRLDSGNEQFF. Written as DNA, the CDR3 is TGTGCCACCAGCCGACGATTGGACTCCGGCAATGAGCAGTTCTTC.

On this clone: The same CDR3 also results from other DNA sequences found in this sample. V gene TRBV6-5 combines with J gene TRBJ1-5; D is undetermined. Germline-derived CDR1 and CDR2 are MNHEY and SVGAGI. There are 13 residues in the CDR3. Deletions cut 8 bases from V and 0 bases from J, with 8 bases between. The CDR3 loop is CASSVYSNQPQHF. CDR3 bases: TGTGCCAGCTCAGTTTATAGCAATCAGCCCCAGCATTTT.

The V and J genes are TRBV4-2 and TRBJ2-2; perhaps TRBD2 as D (7 bases). Germline assignment: CDR1 LGHNA and CDR2 YNFKEQ. The CDR3 is 16 amino acids. V was trimmed by 0 bases and J by 4 bases, leaving 12 bases between them. CDR3 DNA: TGTGCCAGCAGCCAAGATGGGGGGGCGGTCACCGGGGAGCTGTTTTTT. Residues: CASSQDGGAVTGELFF.

V gene TRBV6-5 combines with J gene TRBJ2-7; 10 bases line up with TRBD2. V trimming: 2 bases; J trimming: 6 bases; junction bases outside the gene matches: 1. The CDR3 runs 13 residues. The germline V gene has CDR1 MNHEY and CDR2 SVGAGI. The CDR3: CASSYASGSEQYV. DNA for the CDR3: TGTGCCAGCAGTTACGCTAGCGGGAGCGAGCAGTACGTC.

J is TRBJ1-6 and V is TRBV4-3; no clear D gene. From germline, CDR1 is LGHNA and CDR2 YSLEER. The V and J ends lost 0 bases and 6 bases respectively, with 12 bases between them. The CDR3 runs to 16 residues. DNA of the CDR3: TGCGCCAGCAGCCAAGAGCCGCCGGGGAGTAATTCACCCCTCCACTTT. This translates into CASSQEPPGSNSPLHF.

This chain connects TRBV28 to TRBJ1-4; D not certain. The germline CDR1 and CDR2 sequences are MDHEN and SYDVKM. There are 17 residues in the CDR3. V lost 3 bases to trimming and J lost 7 bases, with 21 bases between them. In DNA form, the CDR3 reads TGTGCCAGCAGTTTCAGAGGGCGCGGTGGTTTAGGTGAAAAACTGTTTTTT. It codes for CASSFRGRGGLGEKLFF.

The gene calls are TRBV28 and TRBJ2-6; D not certain. This CDR3 is 14 amino acids long. Trimming pared 6 bases from V and 2 bases from J, leaving 8 bases between. The germline V gene has CDR1 MDHEN and CDR2 SYDVKM. The chain's CDR3 is CASSLAPGANVLTF. The CDR3 bases are TGTGCCAGCAGCCTGGCTCCTGGGGCCAACGTCCTGACTTTC.